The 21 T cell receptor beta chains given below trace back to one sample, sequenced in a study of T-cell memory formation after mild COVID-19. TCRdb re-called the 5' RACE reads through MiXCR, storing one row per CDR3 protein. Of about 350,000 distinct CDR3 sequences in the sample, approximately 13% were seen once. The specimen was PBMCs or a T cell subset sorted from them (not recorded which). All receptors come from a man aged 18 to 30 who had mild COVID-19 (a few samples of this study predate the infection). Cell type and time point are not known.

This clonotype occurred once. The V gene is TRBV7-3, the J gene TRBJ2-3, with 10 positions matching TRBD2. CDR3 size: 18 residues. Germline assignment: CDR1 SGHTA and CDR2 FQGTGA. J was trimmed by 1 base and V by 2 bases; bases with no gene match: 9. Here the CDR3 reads CASSLLASGGGGTDTQYF. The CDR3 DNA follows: TGTGCCAGCAGCTTATTGGCTAGCGGGGGAGGCGGCACAGATACGCAGTATTTT.

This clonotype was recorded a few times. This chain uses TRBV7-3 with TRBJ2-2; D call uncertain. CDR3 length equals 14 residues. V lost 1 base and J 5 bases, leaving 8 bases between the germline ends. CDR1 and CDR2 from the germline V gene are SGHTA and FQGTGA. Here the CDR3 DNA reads TGTGCCAGCAGCTTAATGGGTCAGACCGGGGAGCTGTTTTTT. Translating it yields CASSLMGQTGELFF.

CDR3 residues: CASSLRVPLLGDTQYF. CDR3 bases: TGCGCCAGCAGCCTCCGAGTGCCCCTCCTTGGCGATACGCAGTATTTT. The chain joins TRBV4-1 to TRBJ2-3; D not resolved. The CDR3 has 16 amino acids. V dropped 4 bases and J dropped 6 bases, with 20 bases sitting between them. Germline assignment: CDR1 MGHRA and CDR2 YSYEKL.

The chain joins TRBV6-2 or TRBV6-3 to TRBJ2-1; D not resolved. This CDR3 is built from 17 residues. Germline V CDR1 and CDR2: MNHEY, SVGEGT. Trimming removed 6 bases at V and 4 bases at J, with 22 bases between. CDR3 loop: CASSSFRAHSPYNEQFF. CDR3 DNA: TGTGCCAGCAGCTCCTTCCGGGCCCATTCTCCTTACAATGAGCAGTTCTTC.

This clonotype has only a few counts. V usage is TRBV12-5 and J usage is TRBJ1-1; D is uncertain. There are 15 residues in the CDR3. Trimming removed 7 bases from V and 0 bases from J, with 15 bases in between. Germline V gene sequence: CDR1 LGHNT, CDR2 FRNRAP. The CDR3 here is CASANHGVMNTEAFF. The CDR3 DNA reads TGTGCTAGTGCTAATCACGGGGTTATGAACACTGAAGCTTTCTTT. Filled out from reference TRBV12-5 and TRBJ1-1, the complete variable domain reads DARVTQTPRHKVTEMGQEVTMRCQPILGHNTVFWYRQTMMQGLELLAYFRNRAPLDDSGMPKDRFSAEMPDATLATLKIQPSEPRDSAVYFCASANHGVMNTEAFFGQGTRLTVV.

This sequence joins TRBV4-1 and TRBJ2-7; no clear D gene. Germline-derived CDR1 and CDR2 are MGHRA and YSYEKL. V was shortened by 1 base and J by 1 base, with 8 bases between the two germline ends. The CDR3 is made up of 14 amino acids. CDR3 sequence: CASSQGGQSYEQYF. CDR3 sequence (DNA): TGCGCCAGCAGCCAAGGGGGTCAGTCCTACGAGCAGTACTTC.

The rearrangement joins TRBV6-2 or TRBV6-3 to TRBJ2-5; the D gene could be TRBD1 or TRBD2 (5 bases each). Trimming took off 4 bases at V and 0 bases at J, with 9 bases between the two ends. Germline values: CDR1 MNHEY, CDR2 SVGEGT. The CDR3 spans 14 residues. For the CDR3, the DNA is TGTGCCAGCAGTTCTTGGGGGTACCAAGAGACCCAGTACTTC. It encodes CASSSWGYQETQYF.

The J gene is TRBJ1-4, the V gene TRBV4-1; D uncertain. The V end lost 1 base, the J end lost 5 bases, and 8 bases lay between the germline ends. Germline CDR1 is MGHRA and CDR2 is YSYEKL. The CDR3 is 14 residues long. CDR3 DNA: TGCGCCAGCAGCCAAGTGACTGGAAATGAAAAACTGTTTTTT. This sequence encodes CASSQVTGNEKLFF.

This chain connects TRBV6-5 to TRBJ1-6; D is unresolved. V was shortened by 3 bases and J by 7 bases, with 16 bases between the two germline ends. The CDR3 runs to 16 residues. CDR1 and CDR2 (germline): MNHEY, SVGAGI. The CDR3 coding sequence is TGTGCCAGCAGTTATCTAGCCTGGACGGGGAATTCACCCCTCCACTTT. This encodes CASSYLAWTGNSPLHF.

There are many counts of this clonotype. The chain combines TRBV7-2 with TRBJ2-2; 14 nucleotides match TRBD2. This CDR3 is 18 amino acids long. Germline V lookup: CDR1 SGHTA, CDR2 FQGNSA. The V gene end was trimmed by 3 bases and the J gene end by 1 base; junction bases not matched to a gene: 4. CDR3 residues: CASSLRTSGGLNTGELFF. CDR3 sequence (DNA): TGTGCCAGCAGCTTGAGGACTAGCGGGGGGTTGAACACCGGGGAGCTGTTTTTT.

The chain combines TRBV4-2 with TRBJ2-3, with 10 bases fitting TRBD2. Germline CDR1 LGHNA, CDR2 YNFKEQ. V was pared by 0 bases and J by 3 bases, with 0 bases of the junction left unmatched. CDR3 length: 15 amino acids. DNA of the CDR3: TGTGCCAGCAGCCAAGAGGGACTAGCGACAGATACGCAGTATTTT. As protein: CASSQEGLATDTQYF.

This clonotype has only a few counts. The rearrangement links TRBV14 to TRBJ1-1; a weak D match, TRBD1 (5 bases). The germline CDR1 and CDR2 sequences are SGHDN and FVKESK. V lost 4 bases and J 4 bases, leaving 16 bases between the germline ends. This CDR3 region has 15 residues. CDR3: CASSPPRREPTEAFF. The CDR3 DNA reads TGTGCCAGCAGCCCTCCCCGCAGGGAGCCCACTGAAGCTTTCTTT.

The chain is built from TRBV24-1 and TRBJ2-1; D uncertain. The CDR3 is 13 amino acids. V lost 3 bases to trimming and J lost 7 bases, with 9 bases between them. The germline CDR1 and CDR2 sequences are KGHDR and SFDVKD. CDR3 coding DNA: TGTGCCACCAGTGATGATGGAGCAAATGAGCAGTTCTTC. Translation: CATSDDGANEQFF.

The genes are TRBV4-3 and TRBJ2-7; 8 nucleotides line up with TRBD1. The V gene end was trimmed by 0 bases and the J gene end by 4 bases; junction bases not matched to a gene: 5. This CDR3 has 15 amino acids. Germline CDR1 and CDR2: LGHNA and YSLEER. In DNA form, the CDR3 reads TGCGCCAGCAGCCAAGATCTGGGGACAGGATACGAGCAGTACGTC. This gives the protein CASSQDLGTGYEQYV.

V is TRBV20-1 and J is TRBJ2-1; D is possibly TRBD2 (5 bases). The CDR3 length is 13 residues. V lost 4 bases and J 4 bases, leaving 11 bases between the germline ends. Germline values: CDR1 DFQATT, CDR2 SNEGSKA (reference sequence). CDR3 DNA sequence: TGCAGTGCTAACCCGACTACTTACAATGAGCAGTTCTTC. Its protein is CSANPTTYNEQFF.

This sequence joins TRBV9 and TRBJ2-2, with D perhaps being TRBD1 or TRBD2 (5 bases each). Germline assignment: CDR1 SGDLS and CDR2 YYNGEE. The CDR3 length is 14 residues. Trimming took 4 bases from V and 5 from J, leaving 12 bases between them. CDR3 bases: TGTGCCAGCAGCCCTCCTGAGGGGACCGGGGAGCTGTTTTTT. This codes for CASSPPEGTGELFF.

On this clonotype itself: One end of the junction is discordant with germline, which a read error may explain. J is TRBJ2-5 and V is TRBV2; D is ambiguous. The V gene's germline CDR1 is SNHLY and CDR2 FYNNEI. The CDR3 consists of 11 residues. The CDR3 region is CASSEGSTPYF. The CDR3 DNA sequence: TGTGCCAGCAGTGAAGGTTCTACCCCGTACTTC.

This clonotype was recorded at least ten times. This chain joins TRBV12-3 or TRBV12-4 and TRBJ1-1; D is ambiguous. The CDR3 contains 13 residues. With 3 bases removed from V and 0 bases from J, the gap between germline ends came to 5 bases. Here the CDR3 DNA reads TGTGCCAGCAGTTTTATCGTGAACACTGAAGCTTTCTTT. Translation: CASSFIVNTEAFF.

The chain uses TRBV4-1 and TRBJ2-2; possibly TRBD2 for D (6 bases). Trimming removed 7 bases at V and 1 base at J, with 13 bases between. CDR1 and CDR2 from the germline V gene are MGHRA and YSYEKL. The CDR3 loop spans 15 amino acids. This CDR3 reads CASMVGGVNTGELFF. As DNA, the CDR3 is TGCGCCAGCATGGTCGGCGGGGTGAACACCGGGGAGCTGTTTTTT.

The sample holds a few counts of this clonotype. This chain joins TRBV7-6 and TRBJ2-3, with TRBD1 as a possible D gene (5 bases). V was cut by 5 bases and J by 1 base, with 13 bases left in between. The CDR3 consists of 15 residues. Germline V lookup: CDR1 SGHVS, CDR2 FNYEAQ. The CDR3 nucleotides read TGTGCCAGCAGCCCCCAAGCAGGGCGCACAGATACGCAGTATTTT. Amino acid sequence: CASSPQAGRTDTQYF.

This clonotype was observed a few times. The CDR3 coding sequence is TGTGCCAGCAGTTACTACGACAGGAACACTGAAGCTTTCTTT. Translation: CASSYYDRNTEAFF. The rearrangement joins TRBV6-2 or TRBV6-3 to TRBJ1-1; the D gene is possibly TRBD1 (5 bases). This CDR3 has 14 amino acids. Germline CDR1 is MNHEY and CDR2 is SVGEGT. The V end lost 1 base, the J end lost 1 base, and 7 bases lay between the germline ends.